Detailed here is one TCR beta chain. Its antigen remains unknown. This entry belongs to a study of shared clonotypes between healthy human individuals. Study-wide findings and caveats: Generally, naive subsets came out with larger estimated richness than memory subsets. Rarefaction exposed incomplete sorted-subset sequencing despite large depth.

Germline V CDR1 and CDR2: WNHNN, SYGVQD (reference sequence). CDR3 length: 17 amino acids. With 5 bases clipped from V and 0 bases from J, the junction kept 10 bases outside the gene matches. Source study methods: As immunoSEQ supplied junction-only sequences (without quality scores), filtering differed. Here immunoSEQ multiplex PCR was the method, and the copy in TCRdb shows in-frame clones only, minus some. For V, J and clone size, that table is used; D and trimming come from the DNA. Of almost 750,000 clones listed, around 70% are singletons. A CD45RA+ naive subset and a CD45RA-negative memory subset were split from CD4+ cells.

Source material: memory CD4+ T cells sorted from blood. Subset meaning: CD45RA-negative fraction. The chain carries TRBV10-1 and TRBJ1-1; 9 nucleotides align to TRBD1. The clonotype was recovered from a woman under 40 in good health. CDR3 sequence (DNA): TGCGCCAGCAGTTCCCCGGACAGGGGTTTCATGAACACTGAAGCTTTCTTT. Amino acid sequence: CASSSPDRGFMNTEAFF.